Detailed here is one T cell receptor beta chain. Antigen unknown. The CDR3 runs 15 residues. The germline V gene has CDR1 SGHAT and CDR2 FQNNGV. The junction had 5 bases not matched to a gene; V was cut back by 1 base and J by 2 bases. This PCR relied on a set of 60 Vbeta primers and 13 Jbeta primers. Data came from immunoSEQ multiplex PCR; TCRdb stores just in-frame clones and leaves some out. The sample carries some 150,000 clones, around 79% recorded once. These data come from a study of cytomegalovirus exposure and HLA in healthy donors. Overall study results and limits: By a later analysis, the bulk of CMV-associated TCR beta chains appeared HLA-restricted. Association of a missense DCLRE1C variant with TCR beta V- and J-gene trimming was reported in a later analysis. Prior analysis indicated that the majority of TCR beta V segments exhibited productivity approximately 90% or approximately 30% of the time.

The specimen was PBMCs. This TCR came from a human donor in good health. The chain combines TRBV11-2 with TRBJ2-7; 7 positions match TRBD2. The CDR3 reads CASSLVSGAPYEQYF. The CDR3 DNA follows: TGTGCCAGCAGCTTAGTGAGCGGGGCCCCCTACGAGCAGTACTTC. Filled out from reference TRBV11-2 and TRBJ2-7, the complete variable domain reads EAGVAQSPRYKIIEKRQSVAFWCNPISGHATLYWYQQILGQGPKLLIQFQNNGVVDDSQLPKDRFSAERLKGVDSTLKIQPAKLEDSAVYLCASSLVSGAPYEQYFGPGTRLTVT.